The rows below give T cell receptor beta chains drawn from one sample of a study of shared clonotypes between healthy human individuals. Only in-frame clones appear in the TCRdb table, and some are missing; sequencing was by immunoSEQ multiplex PCR. The sample carries 2 million to 3 million clones, around nine tenths recorded once. Sample: naive CD4+ T cells sorted from blood. These TCRs come from a man between 18 and 35 years old in good health. The CDR3 runs from the conserved cysteine through the conserved F or W. The order of the fields is D gene, V gene, clone size, J gene, CDR3 protein, CDR3 DNA. D genes are given only for firm matches. Part of the rows lack a size; the others show once, few, many or a class for expanded clones.

>.|TRBV6-6|.|TRBJ2-7
CASSYGGKEQYF
TGTGCCAGCAGTTACGGGGGGAAAGAGCAGTACTTC
>TRBD1|TRBV9|.|TRBJ1-2
CASSLTSDRVGGYTF
TGTGCCAGCAGCCTCACTTCGGACAGGGTAGGGGGCTACACCTTC
>.|TRBV5-1|.|TRBJ2-5
CASSLEGRRQETQYF
TGCGCCAGCAGCTTGGAAGGGAGGCGGCAAGAGACCCAGTACTTC
>.|TRBV5-1|.|TRBJ2-5
CASRVSLHPQETQYF
TGCGCCAGCAGGGTATCGCTACACCCACAAGAGACCCAGTACTTC
>.|TRBV6-6|.|TRBJ1-1
CASWYLNTEAFF
TGTGCCAGCTGGTACCTGAACACTGAAGCTTTCTTT
>.|TRBV4-3|.|TRBJ1-1
CASSQDRGDTEAFF
TGCGCCAGCAGCCAAGATCGGGGGGACACTGAAGCTTTCTTT
>TRBD2|TRBV6-5|.|TRBJ2-3
CASSSASGSADTQYF
TGTGCCAGCAGTTCGGCTAGCGGGAGTGCAGATACGCAGTATTTT
>.|TRBV30|.|TRBJ1-5
CAWSRVNQPQHF
TGTGCCTGGAGTAGAGTAAATCAGCCCCAGCATTTT
>TRBD1|TRBV15|.|TRBJ1-6
CATSRVQGANSPLHF
TGTGCCACCAGCAGAGTACAGGGGGCCAATTCACCCCTCCACTTT
>TRBD2|TRBV2|.|TRBJ2-1
CASRSGSGGHNEQFF
TGTGCCAGCAGATCTGGTAGCGGGGGTCACAATGAGCAGTTCTTC
>TRBD2|TRBV15|.|TRBJ2-3
CATSRSLAGGTDTQYF
TGTGCCACCAGCAGAAGTTTAGCGGGAGGGACAGATACGCAGTATTTT
>TRBD1|TRBV6-4|.|TRBJ1-6
CASSEQGDYNSPLHF
TGTGCCAGCAGTGAACAGGGGGACTATAATTCACCCCTCCACTTT
>TRBD1|TRBV5-5|.|TRBJ1-1
CASSFWAGGNTEAFF
TGTGCCAGCAGCTTCTGGGCAGGGGGAAACACTGAAGCTTTCTTT
>TRBD1|TRBV6-6|.|TRBJ2-5
CASSYSQGRETQYF
TGTGCCAGCAGTTACTCACAGGGGCGGGAGACCCAGTACTTC
>TRBD1|TRBV2|.|TRBJ2-7
CASSAPPGQPYEQYF
TGTGCCAGCAGTGCACCGCCGGGACAGCCCTACGAGCAGTACTTC
>.|TRBV6-5|.|TRBJ2-7
CASSYSVQGAYEQYF
TGTGCCAGCAGTTACTCCGTACAGGGTGCCTACGAGCAGTACTTC
>.|TRBV11-2|.|TRBJ2-7
CASSFRDRYEQYF
TGTGCCAGCAGCTTCAGGGACCGGTACGAGCAGTACTTC
>.|TRBV6-5|.|TRBJ1-1
CASTRSGNTEAFF
TGTGCCAGCACGAGATCGGGGAACACTGAAGCTTTCTTT
>.|TRBV5-1|.|TRBJ1-2
CASSREAKEGYTF
TGCGCCAGCAGCAGGGAGGCAAAAGAAGGCTACACCTTC
>.|TRBV14|once|TRBJ2-1
CASSQDTFRYNEQFF
TGTGCCAGCAGCCAAGATACTTTCCGCTACAATGAGCAGTTCTTC
>TRBD1|TRBV6-5|.|TRBJ1-6
CASSYRQGSNSPLHF
TGTGCCAGCAGTTACCGACAGGGTAGTAATTCACCCCTCCACTTT
>TRBD2|TRBV9|.|TRBJ2-3
CASSPLLAGGDTQYF
TGTGCCAGCAGCCCTCTACTAGCGGGAGGAGATACGCAGTATTTT
>.|TRBV2|once|TRBJ2-7
CASSDAGIEQYF
TGTGCCAGCAGTGATGCAGGGATCGAGCAGTACTTC
>.|TRBV30|.|TRBJ1-5
CAWSGGSGNQPQHF
TGTGCCTGGAGCGGGGGGTCCGGCAATCAGCCCCAGCATTTT
>.|TRBV6-1|.|TRBJ2-7
CASSENRGYEQYF
TGTGCCAGCAGTGAAAACAGAGGCTACGAGCAGTACTTC
>TRBD1|TRBV7-2|.|TRBJ1-2
CASSLTGVGGYTF
TGTGCCAGCAGCCTGACAGGGGTGGGCGGCTACACCTTC
>.|TRBV11-1|.|TRBJ2-7
CASRPRGEGLSYEQYF
TGTGCCAGCAGGCCTAGGGGAGAGGGACTCTCCTACGAGCAGTACTTC
>TRBD1|TRBV29-1|once|TRBJ2-7
CSAQGRLSYEQYF
TGCAGCGCACAGGGGCGTCTCTCCTACGAGCAGTACTTC
>.|TRBV28|.|TRBJ2-7
CASSLDQKYEQYF
TGTGCCAGCAGTTTAGATCAAAAGTACGAGCAGTACTTC
>TRBD1|TRBV6-1|.|TRBJ1-2
CASRTTGFSNYGYTF
TGTGCCAGCAGAACGACAGGGTTTAGTAACTATGGCTACACCTTC
>.|TRBV29-1|.|TRBJ1-2
CSVVWQSLNYGYTF
TGCAGCGTTGTGTGGCAGTCCTTAAACTATGGCTACACCTTC
>.|TRBV10-3|.|TRBJ2-2
CAISSGDTGELFF
TGTGCCATCAGTTCAGGTGACACCGGGGAGCTGTTTTTT
>.|TRBV7-3|.|TRBJ2-3
CASSSHYTDTQYF
TGTGCCAGCAGCTCCCACTACACAGATACGCAGTATTTT
>TRBD2|TRBV6-6|.|TRBJ2-7
CASSYSSTSGAGEQYF
TGTGCCAGCAGTTACTCGAGCACTAGCGGGGCGGGCGAGCAGTACTTC
>.|TRBV27|.|TRBJ2-2
CASSPTTRQPNTGELFF
TGTGCCAGCAGTCCCACCACTCGACAGCCGAACACCGGGGAGCTGTTTTTT
>TRBD1|TRBV5-4|.|TRBJ2-7
CASSRQGELSYEQYF
TGTGCCAGCAGTCGACAGGGGGAGTTAAGTTACGAGCAGTACTTC
>.|TRBV7-8|.|TRBJ1-2
CASSFPLEGFGGYTF
TGTGCCAGCAGCTTCCCCCTGGAGGGGTTCGGTGGCTACACCTTC
>.|TRBV6-6|few|TRBJ2-2
CASTMVWNTGELFF
TGTGCCAGCACCATGGTCTGGAACACCGGGGAGCTGTTTTTT